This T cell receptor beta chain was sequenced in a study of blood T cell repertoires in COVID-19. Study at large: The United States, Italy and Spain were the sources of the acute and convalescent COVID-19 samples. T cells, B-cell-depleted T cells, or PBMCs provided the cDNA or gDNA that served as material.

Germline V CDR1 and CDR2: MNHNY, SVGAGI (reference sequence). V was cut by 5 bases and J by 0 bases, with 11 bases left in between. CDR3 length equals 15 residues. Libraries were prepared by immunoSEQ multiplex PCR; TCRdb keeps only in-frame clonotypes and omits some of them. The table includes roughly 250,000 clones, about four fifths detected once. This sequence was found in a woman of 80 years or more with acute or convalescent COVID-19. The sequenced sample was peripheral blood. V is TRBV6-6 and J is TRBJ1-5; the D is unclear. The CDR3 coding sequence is TGTGCCAGCAGTATGAAGAGCTATAGCAATCAGCCCCAGCATTTT. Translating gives CASSMKSYSNQPQHF.